This T cell receptor beta chain appears in the sequencing data of a study of T cells after yellow fever vaccination. This clonotype was observed a handful of times. Germline trimming cut 2 bases from V and 6 bases from J; bases unmatched to any gene: 4. Germline V lookup: CDR1 MNHEY, CDR2 SVGEGT. This CDR3 has 14 residues. TCRdb called the 5' RACE reads again in MiXCR, with one record for every CDR3 protein. This table has about 330,000 distinct CDR3 sequences, 7% to 10% appearing once. This sequence was found in a man aged 18 to 30 who received the YFV17D yellow fever vaccine. The V and J genes are TRBV6-2 or TRBV6-3 and TRBJ2-4; 7 nucleotides line up with TRBD2. The source material was PBMCs, sampled about 41 days after the first yellow fever vaccination. The CDR3 spells CASSYRTGGNIQYF. In DNA form, the CDR3 reads TGTGCCAGCAGTTACCGGACGGGAGGAAACATTCAGTACTTC.